The present T cell receptor (beta chain) was sequenced within a study of shared clonotypes between healthy human individuals. Study-level findings and limits: Large sequencing depth failed to make sorted-subset sequencing complete, rarefaction showed. Memory subsets generally showed lower estimated richness than naive subsets.

Of note for this clone: Its antigen remains unknown.

The study ran the assay at deep level. The protocol was immunoSEQ multiplex PCR, while the TCRdb copy is restricted to in-frame clones and leaves out a portion. The data show around 990,000 clones, 77% seen once. Germline V gene sequence: CDR1 SGDLS, CDR2 YYNGEE. The CDR3 length is 15 residues. With 0 bases clipped from V and 9 bases from J, the junction kept 9 bases outside the gene matches. The sequence came from a man in his late teens or twenties in good health. Some clones in this sample may be carry-over from other donors' samples. Source material: memory CD4+ T cells from PBMCs. Described subset: CD45RA-negative fraction. This chain joins TRBV9 and TRBJ2-1; 7 nucleotides align to TRBD1. The CDR3 coding sequence is TGTGCCAGCAGCGTAGGGGACAGTGGATTCCGTGAGCAGTTCTTC. Translation: CASSVGDSGFREQFF.